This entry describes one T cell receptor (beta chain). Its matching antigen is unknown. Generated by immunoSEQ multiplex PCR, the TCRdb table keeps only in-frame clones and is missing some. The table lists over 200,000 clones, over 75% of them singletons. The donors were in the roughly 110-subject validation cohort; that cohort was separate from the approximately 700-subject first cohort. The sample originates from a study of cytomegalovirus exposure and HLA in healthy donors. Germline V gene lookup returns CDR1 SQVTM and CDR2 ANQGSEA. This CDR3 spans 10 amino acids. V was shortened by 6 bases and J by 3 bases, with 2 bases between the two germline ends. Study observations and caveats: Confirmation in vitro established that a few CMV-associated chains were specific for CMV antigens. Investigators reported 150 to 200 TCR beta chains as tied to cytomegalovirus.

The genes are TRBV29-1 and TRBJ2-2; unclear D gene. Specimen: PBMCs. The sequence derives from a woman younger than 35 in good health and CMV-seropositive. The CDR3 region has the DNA TGCAGCGTCGACACCGGGGAGCTGTTTTTT. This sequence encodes CSVDTGELFF.